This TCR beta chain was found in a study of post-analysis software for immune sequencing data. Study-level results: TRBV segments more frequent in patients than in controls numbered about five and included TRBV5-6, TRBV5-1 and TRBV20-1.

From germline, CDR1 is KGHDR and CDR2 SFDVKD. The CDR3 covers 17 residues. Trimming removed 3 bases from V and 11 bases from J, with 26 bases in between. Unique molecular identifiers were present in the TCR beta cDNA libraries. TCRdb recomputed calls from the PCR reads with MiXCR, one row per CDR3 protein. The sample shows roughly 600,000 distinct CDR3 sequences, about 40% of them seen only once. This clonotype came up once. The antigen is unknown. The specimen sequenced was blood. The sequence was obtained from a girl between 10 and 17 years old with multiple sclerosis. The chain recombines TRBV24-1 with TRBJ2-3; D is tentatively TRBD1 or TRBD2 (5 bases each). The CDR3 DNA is TGTGCCACCAGTGATGCCTCCGGGACCAACCAGGAGGTCGGGCAGTATTTT. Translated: CATSDASGTNQEVGQYF.